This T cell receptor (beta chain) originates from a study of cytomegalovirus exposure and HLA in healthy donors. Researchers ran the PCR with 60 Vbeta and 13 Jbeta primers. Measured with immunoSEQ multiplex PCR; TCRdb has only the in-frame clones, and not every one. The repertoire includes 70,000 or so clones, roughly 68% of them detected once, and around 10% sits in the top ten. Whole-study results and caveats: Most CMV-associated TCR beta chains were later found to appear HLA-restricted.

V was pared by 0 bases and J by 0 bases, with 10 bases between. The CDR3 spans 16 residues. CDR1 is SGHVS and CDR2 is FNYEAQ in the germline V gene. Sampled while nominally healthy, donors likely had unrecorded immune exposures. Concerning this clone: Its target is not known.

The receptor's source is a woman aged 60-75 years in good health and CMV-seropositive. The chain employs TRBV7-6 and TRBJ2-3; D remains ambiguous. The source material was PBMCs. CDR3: CASSLAGPSSTDTQYF. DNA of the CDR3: TGTGCCAGCAGCTTAGCTGGCCCCTCTAGCACAGATACGCAGTATTTT.